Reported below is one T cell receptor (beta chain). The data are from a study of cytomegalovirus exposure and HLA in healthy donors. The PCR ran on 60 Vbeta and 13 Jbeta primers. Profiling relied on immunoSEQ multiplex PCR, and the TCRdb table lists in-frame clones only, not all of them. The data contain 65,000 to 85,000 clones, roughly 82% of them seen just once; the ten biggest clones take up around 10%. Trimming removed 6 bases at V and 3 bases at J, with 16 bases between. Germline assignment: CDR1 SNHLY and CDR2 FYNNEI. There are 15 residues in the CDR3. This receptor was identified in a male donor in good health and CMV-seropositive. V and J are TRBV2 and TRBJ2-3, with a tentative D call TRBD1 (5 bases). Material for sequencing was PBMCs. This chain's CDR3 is CASRPRVFETDTQYF. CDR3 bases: TGTGCCAGCAGACCCAGGGTTTTTGAAACAGATACGCAGTATTTT.